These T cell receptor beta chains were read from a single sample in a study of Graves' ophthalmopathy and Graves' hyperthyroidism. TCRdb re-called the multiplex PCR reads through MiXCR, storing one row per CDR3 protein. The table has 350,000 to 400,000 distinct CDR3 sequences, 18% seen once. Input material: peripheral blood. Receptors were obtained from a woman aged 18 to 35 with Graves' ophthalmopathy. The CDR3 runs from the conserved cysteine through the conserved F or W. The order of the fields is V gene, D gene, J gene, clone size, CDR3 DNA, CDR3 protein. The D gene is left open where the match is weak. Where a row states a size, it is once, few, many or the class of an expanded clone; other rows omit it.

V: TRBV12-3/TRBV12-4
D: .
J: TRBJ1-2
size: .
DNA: TGTGCCACCCACCTCTCGGGGAGCCCTAACTATGGCTACACCTTC
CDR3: CATHLSGSPNYGYTF

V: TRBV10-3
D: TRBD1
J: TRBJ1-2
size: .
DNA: TGTGCCATTGGGCAGGGGGAAGCCTATGGCTACACCTTC
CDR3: CAIGQGEAYGYTF

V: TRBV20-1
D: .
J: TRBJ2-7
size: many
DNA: TGCAGTGCTAGAGAAACCGAGCAGTACTTC
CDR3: CSARETEQYF

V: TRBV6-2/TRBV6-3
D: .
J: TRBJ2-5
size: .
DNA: TGTGCCAGCAGAAAGGGGACTGGCGGAGCGACCCAGTACTTC
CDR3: CASRKGTGGATQYF

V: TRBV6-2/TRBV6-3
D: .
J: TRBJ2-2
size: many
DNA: TGTGCCAGCAGTTACGCAGGGTTCCCCGGGGAGCTGTTTTTT
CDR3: CASSYAGFPGELFF

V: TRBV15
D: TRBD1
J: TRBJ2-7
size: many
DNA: TGTGCCACCAGCGCGACAGGGGGCACCTACGAGCAGTACTTC
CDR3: CATSATGGTYEQYF

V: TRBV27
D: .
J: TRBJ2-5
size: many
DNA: TGTGCCAGCAGTCCATCATCGGCAGGGTCGCGAGAGACCCAGTACTTC
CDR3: CASSPSSAGSRETQYF

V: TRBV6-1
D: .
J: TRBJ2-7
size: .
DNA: TGTGCCAGCAGTAGCAGAACAGGGAACTCCTACGAGCAGTACTTC
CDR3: CASSSRTGNSYEQYF

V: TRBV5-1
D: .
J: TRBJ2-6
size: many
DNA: TGCGCCAGCAGCTTTCAGAGAAGCTCTGGGGCCAACGTCCTGACTTTC
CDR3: CASSFQRSSGANVLTF

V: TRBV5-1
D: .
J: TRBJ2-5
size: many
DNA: TGCGCCAGCAGCTTGGGTTCTGGCCAAGAGACCCAGTACTTC
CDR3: CASSLGSGQETQYF

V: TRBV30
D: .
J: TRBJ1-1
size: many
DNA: TGTGCCTGCCATAGAGGGGGGACTGAAGCTTTCTTT
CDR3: CACHRGGTEAFF

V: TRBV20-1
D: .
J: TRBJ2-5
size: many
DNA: TGCAGTGCTCCCTTGGAGACCCAGTACTTC
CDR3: CSAPLETQYF

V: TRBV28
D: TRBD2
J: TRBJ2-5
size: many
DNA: TGTGCCAGCAGTTTAGGGTCCGCGGGAGAAGAGACCCAGTACTTC
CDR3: CASSLGSAGEETQYF

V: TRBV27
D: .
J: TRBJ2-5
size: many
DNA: TGTGCCAGCAAGGGCCCTCAAGAGACCCAGTACTTC
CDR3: CASKGPQETQYF

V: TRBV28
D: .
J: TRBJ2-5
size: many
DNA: TGTGCCAGCAGCCAAGACAGGTCCGGCAAGACCCAGTACTTC
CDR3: CASSQDRSGKTQYF

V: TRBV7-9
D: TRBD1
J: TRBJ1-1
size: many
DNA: TGTGCCAGCAGCGTGGGGACAGCAATGAACACTGAAGCTTTCTTT
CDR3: CASSVGTAMNTEAFF

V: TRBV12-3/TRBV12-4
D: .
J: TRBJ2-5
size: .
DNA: TGTGCCGGCAGTTTGTGGGGGGAAGAGACCCAGTACTTC
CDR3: CAGSLWGEETQYF

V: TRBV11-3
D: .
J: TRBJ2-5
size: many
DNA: TGTGCCAGCAGCAGCGGCCCGAGGCACGAGACCCAGTACTTC
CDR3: CASSSGPRHETQYF

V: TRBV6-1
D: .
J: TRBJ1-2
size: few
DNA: TGTGCCAGCAGCCCACAGGGATTTGGTATCGGCTACACCTTC
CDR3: CASSPQGFGIGYTF

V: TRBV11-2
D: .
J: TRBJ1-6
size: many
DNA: TGTGCCAGCAGCACGATCAGGGGACTAAATTCACCCCTCCACTTT
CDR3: CASSTIRGLNSPLHF

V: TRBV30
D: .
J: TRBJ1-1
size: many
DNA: TGTGCCTGGAGTTCGTCAGGGAACACTGAAGCTTTCTTT
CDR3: CAWSSSGNTEAFF

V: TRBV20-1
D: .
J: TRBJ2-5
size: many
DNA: TGCAGTGCGAAACTAGAGACCCAGTACTTC
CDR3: CSAKLETQYF

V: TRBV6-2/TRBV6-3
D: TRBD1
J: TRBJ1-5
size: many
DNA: TGTGCCAGCGTGAACCAACAGGGGAGAAATCAGCCCCAGCATTTT
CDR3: CASVNQQGRNQPQHF

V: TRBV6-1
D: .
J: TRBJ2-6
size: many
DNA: TGTGCCAGCAGCCTGAGGGTGGAGGGGGCCAACGTCCTGACTTTC
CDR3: CASSLRVEGANVLTF

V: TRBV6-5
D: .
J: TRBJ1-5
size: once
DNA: TGTGCCAGCAGTTGCCCGGGACACTTAAATCAGCCCCAGCATTTT
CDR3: CASSCPGHLNQPQHF

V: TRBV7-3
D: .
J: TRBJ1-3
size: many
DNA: TGTGCCAGCAGCTTAAGGTGGACTTCAACACACAGCCGCTCTGGAAACACCATATATTTT
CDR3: CASSLRWTSTHSRSGNTIYF

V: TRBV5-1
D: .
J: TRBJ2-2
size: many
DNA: TGCGCCAGCAGTTTGGCACGGTCGACCGGGGAGCTGTTTTTT
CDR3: CASSLARSTGELFF

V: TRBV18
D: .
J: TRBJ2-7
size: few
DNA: TGTGCCACCGCCCCCGGGCCTTACACCTACGAGCAGTACTTC
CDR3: CATAPGPYTYEQYF

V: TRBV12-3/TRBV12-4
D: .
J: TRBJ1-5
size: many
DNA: TGTGCCAGCAGTTTTTCCGGGGACGATGTCAATCAGCCCCAGCATTTT
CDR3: CASSFSGDDVNQPQHF

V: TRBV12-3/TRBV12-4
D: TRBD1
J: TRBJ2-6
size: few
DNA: TGTGCCAGCAGTTTCTTAGGACAGGCCTTATTTCGGGGGGCCAACGTCCTGACTTTC
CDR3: CASSFLGQALFRGANVLTF

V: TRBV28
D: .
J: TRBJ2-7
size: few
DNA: TGTGCCAGCAGCCCGGGTCGGGTAGGTGAGCAGTACTTC
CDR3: CASSPGRVGEQYF

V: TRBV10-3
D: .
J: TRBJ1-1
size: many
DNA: TGTGCCATCAGTGAGCGACAGTCGGACACTGAAGCTTTCTTT
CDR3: CAISERQSDTEAFF

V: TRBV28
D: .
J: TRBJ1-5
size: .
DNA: TGTGCCAGCAGGAGCAGGGGAGGAAGCAATCAGCCCCAGCATTTT
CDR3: CASRSRGGSNQPQHF

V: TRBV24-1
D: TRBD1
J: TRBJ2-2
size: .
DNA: TGTGCCACCAGTGATTTTGGGACAGATAACACCGGGGAGCTGTTTTTT
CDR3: CATSDFGTDNTGELFF

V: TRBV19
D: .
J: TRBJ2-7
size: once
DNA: TGTGCCAGTAGTGCCTACAGGGCGGACTACGAGCAGTACTTC
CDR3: CASSAYRADYEQYF

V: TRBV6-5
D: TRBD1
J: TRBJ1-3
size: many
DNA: TGTGCCAGCTGTACCGGGACAGGGGTTAACACCATATATTTT
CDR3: CASCTGTGVNTIYF

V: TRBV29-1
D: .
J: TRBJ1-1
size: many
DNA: TGCAGCGTTGAAGATTTTGGCACTGAAGCTTTCTTT
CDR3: CSVEDFGTEAFF

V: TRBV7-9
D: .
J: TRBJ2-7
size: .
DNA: TGTGCCAGCAGCAAGACCGCTTCCTACGAGCAGTACTTC
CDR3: CASSKTASYEQYF

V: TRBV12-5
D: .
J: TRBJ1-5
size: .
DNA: TGTGCTAGTGGTTTGGTAGTAGGAGGACAGTACAATCAGCCCCAGCATTTT
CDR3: CASGLVVGGQYNQPQHF

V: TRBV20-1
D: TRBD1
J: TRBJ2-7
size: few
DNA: TGCAGTGCTAGAGATCTTTATTTGGGCCCAGGGGGACAGGGGGATGGCGAGCAGTACTTC
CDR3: CSARDLYLGPGGQGDGEQYF

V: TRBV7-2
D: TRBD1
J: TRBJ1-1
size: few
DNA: TGTGCCAGCAGCCGACAGGGGGCATGGGGCACTGAAGCTTTCTTT
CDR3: CASSRQGAWGTEAFF

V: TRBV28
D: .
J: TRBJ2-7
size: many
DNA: TGTGCCAGCAGTTTCGGATGGGCGGAGCAGTACTTC
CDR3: CASSFGWAEQYF

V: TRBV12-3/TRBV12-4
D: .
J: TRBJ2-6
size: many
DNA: TGTGCCAGCAGGTACAGGGCTGGGGCCAACGTCCTGACTTTC
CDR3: CASRYRAGANVLTF

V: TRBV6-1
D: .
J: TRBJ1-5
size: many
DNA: TGTGCCAGCAGTCGACCCTTCCAGCCCCAGCATTTT
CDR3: CASSRPFQPQHF

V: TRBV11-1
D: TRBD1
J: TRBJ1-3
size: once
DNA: TGTGCCAGCAGCCCAGGGACAGGGGCGAGAAACACCATATATTTT
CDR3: CASSPGTGARNTIYF

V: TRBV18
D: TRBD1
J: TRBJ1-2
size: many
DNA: TGTGCCAGCTCACCGGGGACAGGGGATGATGGCTACACCTTC
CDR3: CASSPGTGDDGYTF

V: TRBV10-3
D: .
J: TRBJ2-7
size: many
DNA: TGTGCCATCAGCGACGGGTCCTACGAGCAGTACTTC
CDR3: CAISDGSYEQYF

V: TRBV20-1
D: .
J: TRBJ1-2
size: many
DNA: TGCAGTGCTAGAGGTGGGGCGGAGAGGACAGCTGGCTACACCTTC
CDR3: CSARGGAERTAGYTF